The sequence of this T cell receptor (beta chain) was determined in a study of PD-L1 blockade in urothelial cancer. At the level of the study: Blood underwent analysis 3 weeks (second dose) and 6 weeks after treatment began. The median number of T cells present in blood samples was some 140,000.

Method: immunoSEQ multiplex PCR; TCRdb's copy keeps in-frame clones and lacks some. The repertoire holds 20,000 to 25,000 clones, with around nine tenths as singletons. Documented time point: peripheral blood 6 weeks after treatment start. The starting material was PBMCs, obtained around atezolizumab (anti-PD-L1) treatment. The source of this sequence is a woman aged 55-69 years with urothelial cancer.

The CDR3 here is CAKYPRGEETQYF. The CDR3 DNA reads as TGTGCCAAGTACCCCCGGGGAGAAGAGACCCAGTACTTC. The V and J genes are TRBV2 and TRBJ2-5; D may be TRBD2 (5 bases). The V end lost 10 bases, the J end lost 3 bases, and 15 bases lay between the germline ends. The CDR3 loop spans 13 amino acids. CDR1 and CDR2 (germline): SNHLY, FYNNEI.